Sequencing of this T cell receptor beta chain was carried out in a study of cytomegalovirus exposure and HLA in healthy donors. Overall study: In an earlier analysis, almost 120 million unique TCR beta sequences were found from 200 million or so T cells.

About this clone itself: Its antigen is currently unknown.

CDR1 and CDR2 (germline): PRHDT, FYEKMQ (reference sequence). The trim removed 3 bases at V and 4 bases at J, leaving 11 bases unmatched. The CDR3 runs to 18 residues. The study's findings and limits: Later work showed greater clonal expansion in HLA-associated TCR beta chains than in equally common others.

Use of 60 Vbeta and 13 Jbeta primers characterized the PCR. The assay was immunoSEQ multiplex PCR, and TCRdb's table has in-frame clones only and misses some. The table records about 120,000 clones, around 66% of them present only once. This chain connects TRBV13 to TRBJ2-7; 14 bases fit TRBD2. Sequenced material: PBMCs. The sequence was obtained from a man aged 18-30 years in good health and CMV-seronegative. Written as DNA, the CDR3 is TGTGCCAGCAGCTTCACCGTGACTAGCGGGAGGGCCTCGTACGAGCAGTACTTC. This translates into CASSFTVTSGRASYEQYF.